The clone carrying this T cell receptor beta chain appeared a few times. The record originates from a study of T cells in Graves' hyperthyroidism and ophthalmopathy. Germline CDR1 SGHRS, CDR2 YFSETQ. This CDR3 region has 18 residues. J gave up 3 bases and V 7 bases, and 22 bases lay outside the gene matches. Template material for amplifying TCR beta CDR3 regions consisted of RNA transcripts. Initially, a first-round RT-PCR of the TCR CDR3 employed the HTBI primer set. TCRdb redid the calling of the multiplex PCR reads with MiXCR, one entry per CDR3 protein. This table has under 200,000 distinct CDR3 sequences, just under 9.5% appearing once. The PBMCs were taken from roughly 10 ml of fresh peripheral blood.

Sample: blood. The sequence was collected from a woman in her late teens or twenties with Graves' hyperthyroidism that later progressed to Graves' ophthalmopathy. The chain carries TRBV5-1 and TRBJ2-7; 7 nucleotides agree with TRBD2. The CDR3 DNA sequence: TGCGCCAGCTTCTATCTAGCGGTAGCCTTCACTTACGACTACGAGCAGTACTTC. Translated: CASFYLAVAFTYDYEQYF.